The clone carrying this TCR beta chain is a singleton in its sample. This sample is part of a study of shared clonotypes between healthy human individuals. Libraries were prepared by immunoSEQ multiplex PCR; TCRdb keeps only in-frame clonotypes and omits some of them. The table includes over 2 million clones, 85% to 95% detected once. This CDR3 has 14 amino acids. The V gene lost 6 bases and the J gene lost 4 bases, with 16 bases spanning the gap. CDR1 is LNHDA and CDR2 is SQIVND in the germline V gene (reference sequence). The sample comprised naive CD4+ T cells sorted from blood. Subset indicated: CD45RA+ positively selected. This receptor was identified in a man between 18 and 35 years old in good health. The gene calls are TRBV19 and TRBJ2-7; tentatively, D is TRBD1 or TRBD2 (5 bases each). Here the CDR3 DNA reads TGTGCCAGTAGCGTGGGACCATCAATGTACGAGCAGTACTTC. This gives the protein CASSVGPSMYEQYF.